The clone carrying this T cell receptor (beta chain) was seen at least ten times. This specimen belongs to a study of T cell repertoires in cytomegalovirus infection. The CDR3 consists of 12 residues. V gave up 1 base and J gave up 8 bases, with 6 bases separating them. Each CDR3 protein is one row after TCRdb ran MiXCR on the reads. The table has 600,000 to 800,000 distinct CDR3 sequences, 20% to 25% seen once. The chain couples TRBV12-3 or TRBV12-4 to TRBJ2-1; D gene uncertain. The sequencing sample was made of CD8+ T cells from PBMCs. The sequence derives from a human donor in good health (CMV status not recorded). Some clones in this sample may be carry-over from other donors' samples. This CDR3 is CASSLGTDEQFF. The CDR3 DNA reads TGTGCCAGCAGTTTAGGAACAGATGAGCAGTTCTTC.